The clone carrying this T cell receptor (beta chain) was detected only a few times. This sample was included in a study of T-cell reconstitution after alpha-beta-depleted transplantation in children. The V and J ends lost 5 bases and 4 bases, in that order; junction bases with no gene match: 2. The CDR3 spans 14 residues. Per germline, CDR1 MNHEY and CDR2 SMNVEV (reference sequence). Using unique molecular identifiers, the investigators prepared the TCRbeta library. Using its own MiXCR run on the PCR reads, TCRdb lists one record per CDR3 protein. The sample holds some 530,000 distinct CDR3 sequences, around an eighth seen once.

The V gene is TRBV27, the J gene TRBJ2-2; 9 positions agree with TRBD2. Sample: PBMCs from the stem cell graft donor, taken from the stem cell graft. The receptor's source is a human donor who donated a stem cell graft to a child with combined immunodeficiency. The CDR3 here is CASSSGGITGELFF. DNA of the CDR3: TGTGCCAGCAGTAGCGGGGGGATCACCGGGGAGCTGTTTTTT.